Shown below are 12 T cell receptor beta chains from a single sample sequenced in a study of blood T cell repertoires in COVID-19. The table came from immunoSEQ multiplex PCR; TCRdb's copy has only in-frame clones and leaves some out. The repertoire holds 200,000 to 300,000 clones, with around 81% as singletons. The sequencing input was peripheral blood. These receptors all come from a man aged 25-45 years who had recovered from COVID-19.

The V gene is TRBV2, the J gene TRBJ1-6; weak D call: TRBD1 (5 bases). V lost 3 bases, J lost 5 bases, and 11 bases lay in between. There are 15 residues in the CDR3. The germline gives CDR1 SNHLY, CDR2 FYNNEI. CDR3 nucleotide sequence: TGTGCCAGCAGTGACCTGGGGCTGAATAATTCACCCCTCCACTTT. Amino acid sequence: CASSDLGLNNSPLHF.

CDR3 loop: CATSRDSRVGEQFF. The CDR3 DNA reads as TGTGCCACCAGCAGAGATTCTCGGGTCGGTGAGCAGTTCTTC. The rearrangement links TRBV15 to TRBJ2-1; D gene unclear. This CDR3 is 14 amino acids long. The germline V gene encodes CDR1 LNHNV and CDR2 YYDKDF (reference sequence). V was cut by 0 bases and J by 9 bases, with 12 bases left in between.

The chain employs TRBV28 and TRBJ2-3; TRBD2 might be the D (6 bases). Germline assignment: CDR1 MDHEN and CDR2 SYDVKM. Trimming cost V 2 bases and J 2 bases, with 8 bases left between them. The CDR3 has 14 amino acids. The CDR3 DNA sequence: TGTGCCAGCAGTTTAGCGGGGCTCACAGATACGCAGTATTTT. This encodes CASSLAGLTDTQYF.

This chain uses TRBV7-6 with TRBJ1-1; maybe TRBD1 (5 bases). The CDR3 has 16 amino acids. Germline V gene lookup returns CDR1 SGHVS and CDR2 FNYEAQ. V lost 1 base to trimming and J lost 1 base, with 13 bases between them. CDR3 in amino acids: CASSLVQLGRNTEAFF. As DNA, the CDR3 is TGTGCCAGCAGCTTAGTCCAGCTGGGGCGGAACACTGAAGCTTTCTTT.

This sequence joins TRBV18 and TRBJ2-3; 8 bases agree with TRBD2. V lost 0 bases to trimming and J lost 3 bases; unmatched junction nucleotides: 5. The CDR3 has 16 amino acids. Per the germline V gene, CDR1 is KGHSH and CDR2 is LQKENI. This chain's CDR3 is CASSPPAGGGTDTQYF. CDR3 sequence (DNA): TGTGCCAGCTCACCACCGGCGGGGGGAGGGACAGATACGCAGTATTTT.

The chain combines TRBV7-3 with TRBJ1-2; D gene ambiguous. The CDR3 spans 16 residues. The germline V and J ends were trimmed by 3 bases and 2 bases, with 16 bases remaining between them. The germline V gene encodes CDR1 SGHTA and CDR2 FQGTGA. The DNA for the CDR3 is TGTGCCAGCAGCTTTGGAGGGCGCCTCCTCAACTATGGCTACACCTTC. It encodes CASSFGGRLLNYGYTF.

CDR3 sequence (DNA): TGTGCCAGTAATACAGGGGGTGGCTACACCTTC. Protein product: CASNTGGGYTF. This chain joins TRBV19 and TRBJ1-2, with 8 bases that match TRBD1. The germline V gene encodes CDR1 LNHDA and CDR2 SQIVND (reference sequence). V lost 7 bases and J lost 7; bases outside the gene matches: 2. CDR3 length: 11 residues.

This clone was seen only a few times. The CDR3 sequence: CASSTGTGGLKTQYF. Here the CDR3 DNA reads TGTGCCAGCAGCACCGGGACAGGGGGCTTGAAGACCCAGTACTTC. The J gene is TRBJ2-5, the V gene TRBV11-2, with TRBD1 identical over 12 bases. V dropped 5 bases and J dropped 6; count of bases not matched to a gene: 7. Germline V gene sequence: CDR1 SGHAT, CDR2 FQNNGV. The length of the CDR3 is 15 residues.

CDR3 residues: CASSYGDINNSPLHF. Written as DNA, the CDR3 is TGTGCCAGCAGTTACGGTGACATTAATAATTCACCCCTCCACTTT. This chain joins TRBV6-6 and TRBJ1-6; D unresolved. Germline V gene lookup returns CDR1 MNHNY and CDR2 SVGAGI (reference sequence). The CDR3 sequence is 15 residues long. The V end lost 2 bases, the J end lost 5 bases, and 10 bases lay between the germline ends.

The chain has TRBV5-5 and TRBJ2-7, with 7 bases lining up with TRBD1. The CDR3 extends over 16 amino acids. The germline V gene encodes CDR1 SGHKS and CDR2 YYEKEE (reference sequence). With 4 bases clipped from V and 5 bases from J, the junction kept 15 bases outside the gene matches. The chain's CDR3 is CASSIWSGGFADEQYF. CDR3 DNA sequence: TGTGCCAGCAGCATTTGGTCAGGGGGTTTCGCGGACGAGCAGTACTTC.

This clone was picked up one time. This chain joins TRBV18 and TRBJ2-4, with 8 bases fitting TRBD1. J gave up 3 bases and V 3 bases, and 13 bases lay outside the gene matches. The germline V gene has CDR1 KGHSH and CDR2 LQKENI. CDR3 length equals 18 residues. The CDR3 nucleotides read TGTGCCAGCTCACCTACCGGGACAGGTGAGGGGCTCAAAAACATTCAGTACTTC. Protein: CASSPTGTGEGLKNIQYF.

J is TRBJ1-1 and V is TRBV7-9; weak D call: TRBD1 (5 bases). Trimming shortened V by 2 bases and J by 0 bases, and 7 bases separated the two germline ends. Germline-derived CDR1 and CDR2 are SEHNR and FQNEAQ (reference sequence). This CDR3 comprises 14 residues. The CDR3 region is CASSLKGVNTEAFF. CDR3 nucleotide sequence: TGTGCCAGCAGCTTAAAAGGGGTGAACACTGAAGCTTTCTTT.